The 11 T cell receptor beta chains below were found in one sample sequenced in a study of T cell responses to AZD1222 COVID-19 vaccine. TCRdb's copy holds only in-frame clones and misses some; the assay was immunoSEQ multiplex PCR. The sample includes around 130,000 clones, roughly 93% of them seen just once. Sequenced material: peripheral blood, taken on day 0 of AZD1222 vaccination. These receptors were taken from an adult in good health.

The chain combines TRBV28 with TRBJ2-3; D possibly uses TRBD1 or TRBD2 (5 bases each). V dropped 6 bases and J dropped 1 base, with 11 bases sitting between them. CDR1 and CDR2 from the germline V gene are MDHEN and SYDVKM. The CDR3 spans 14 residues. The CDR3 spells CASSPGPRTDTQYF. As DNA, the CDR3 is TGTGCCAGCAGCCCGGGACCCCGCACAGATACGCAGTATTTT.

This chain uses TRBV19 with TRBJ1-1; 7 bases are a match to TRBD1. Germline V gene lookup returns CDR1 LNHDA and CDR2 SQIVND (reference sequence). V gave up 4 bases and J gave up 7 bases; unmatched junction bases: 9. The CDR3 runs to 14 residues. The CDR3 coding sequence is TGTGCCAGTAGTAATACCGGGACAGTAGGTGAAGCTTTCTTT. It yields the protein CASSNTGTVGEAFF.

The rearrangement links TRBV28 to TRBJ2-1; 7 nucleotides align to TRBD2. V shed 4 bases, J shed 15 bases, and the junction held 9 bases outside the gene matches. This CDR3 comprises 12 residues. The V gene's germline CDR1 is MDHEN and CDR2 SYDVKM. Written as DNA, the CDR3 is TGTGCCAGCAGTTCCTTGCGGGACTACCCGTTCTTC. Translation gives CASSSLRDYPFF. Full variable domain (outside the CDR3, taken from reference TRBV28 and TRBJ2-1): DVKVTQSSRYLVKRTGEKVFLECVQDMDHENMFWYRQDPGLGLRLIYFSYDVKMKEKGDIPEGYSVSREKKERFSLILESASTNQTSMYLCASSSLRDYPFFGPGTRLTVL.

This clone has only one observation. The V gene is TRBV5-1, the J gene TRBJ1-6; 7 bases fit TRBD1. Trimming at V came to 3 bases and at J to 9 bases, leaving 6 bases not matched to a gene. The CDR3 extends over 14 amino acids. The V gene's germline CDR1 is SGHRS and CDR2 YFSETQ. CDR3 residues: CASSSGQLGSPLHF. The CDR3 coding sequence is TGCGCCAGCAGCTCGGGACAGCTAGGTTCACCCCTCCACTTT.

The chain combines TRBV9 with TRBJ1-4; no definite D call. Looked up from germline, CDR1 is SGDLS and CDR2 is YYNGEE. The CDR3 extends over 14 amino acids. Trimming left V 0 bases short and J 5 bases short, with 8 bases between. CDR3: CASSVDGENEKLFF. CDR3 DNA sequence: TGTGCCAGCAGCGTAGACGGAGAAAATGAAAAACTGTTTTTT.

The table lists this clone with a count of one. The chain has TRBV5-6 and TRBJ2-4; D unresolved. Germline assignment: CDR1 SGHDT and CDR2 YYEEEE. This CDR3 is built from 14 residues. Between the trimmed V and J ends, which lost 4 bases and 7 bases, there was a span of 15 bases. The CDR3 protein is CASSADGSRNIQYF. CDR3 DNA sequence: TGTGCCAGCAGCGCGGACGGCTCGAGGAACATTCAGTACTTC.

This clone was counted once. This rearrangement joins TRBV6-2 or TRBV6-3 to TRBJ1-4; TRBD1 might be the D (5 bases). The CDR3 extends over 14 amino acids. Germline V gives CDR1 MNHEY, CDR2 SVGEGT. The ends were cut back, 6 bases at V and 5 bases at J, with 13 bases in the middle. The CDR3 DNA follows: TGTGCCAGCAGCCGGGACTTACCAAATGAAAAACTGTTTTTT. It codes for CASSRDLPNEKLFF.

This sequence joins TRBV7-2 and TRBJ2-4; possibly TRBD1 for D (7 bases). CDR3 length: 15 residues. V lost 0 bases to trimming and J lost 7 bases, with 13 bases between them. Germline assignment: CDR1 SGHTA and CDR2 FQGNSA. The CDR3 loop is CASSLATQGRNIQYF. The DNA for the CDR3 is TGTGCCAGCAGCTTAGCGACACAGGGGAGGAACATTCAGTACTTC.

The chain combines TRBV19 with TRBJ1-2; 11 bases fit TRBD1. Looked up from germline, CDR1 is LNHDA and CDR2 is SQIVND (reference sequence). The V gene end was trimmed by 10 bases and the J gene end by 0 bases; junction bases not matched to a gene: 4. The CDR3 totals 14 residues. The CDR3 reads CATRDRGSNYGYTF. The CDR3 DNA sequence: TGTGCCACCCGGGACAGGGGGTCTAACTATGGCTACACCTTC.

The chain uses TRBV28 and TRBJ2-7, with D hard to call. Deletions cut 4 bases from V and 6 bases from J, with 7 bases between. CDR1 MDHEN and CDR2 SYDVKM come from the germline V gene. This CDR3 has 11 residues. CDR3 coding DNA: TGTGCCAGCAGTTATAGGAGCGAGCAGTACTTC. Its translation is CASSYRSEQYF.

This rearrangement joins TRBV3-1 (or the pseudogene TRBV3-2) to TRBJ2-4, with 10 bases aligning to TRBD1. The CDR3 spans 14 residues. V lost 1 base and J lost 6; bases outside the gene matches: 0. Germline V gene sequence: CDR1 LGHDT, CDR2 YNNKEL (reference sequence). CDR3 nucleotides: TGTGCCAGCAGCCAAGGGGACAGGGGAAACATTCAGTACTTC. Residues: CASSQGDRGNIQYF.